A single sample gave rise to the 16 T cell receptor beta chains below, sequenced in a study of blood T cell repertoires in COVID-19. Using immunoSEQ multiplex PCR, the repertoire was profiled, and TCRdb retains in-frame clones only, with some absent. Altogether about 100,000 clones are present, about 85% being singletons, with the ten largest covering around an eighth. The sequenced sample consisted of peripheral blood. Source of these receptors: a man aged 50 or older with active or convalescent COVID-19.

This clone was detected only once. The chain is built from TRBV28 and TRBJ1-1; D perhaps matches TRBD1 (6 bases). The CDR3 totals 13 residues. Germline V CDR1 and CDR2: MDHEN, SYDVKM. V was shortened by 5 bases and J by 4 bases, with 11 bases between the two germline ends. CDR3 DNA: TGTGCCAGCAGTACACAGGGCTTCACTGAAGCTTTCTTT. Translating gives CASSTQGFTEAFF.

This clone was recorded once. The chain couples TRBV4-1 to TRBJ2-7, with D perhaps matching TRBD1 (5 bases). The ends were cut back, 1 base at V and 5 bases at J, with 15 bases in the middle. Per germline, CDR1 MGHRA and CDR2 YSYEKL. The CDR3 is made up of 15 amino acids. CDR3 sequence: CASSQVGQGKDEQYF. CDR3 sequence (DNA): TGCGCCAGCAGCCAAGTAGGCCAGGGTAAGGACGAGCAGTACTTC.

CDR3 DNA: TGTGCCAGCTCACCTCAAAGTGGACAGGGGTCTAGCAATGAGCAGTTCTTC. Translation: CASSPQSGQGSSNEQFF. The rearrangement uses TRBV18 and TRBJ2-1; 9 bases agree with TRBD1. The germline V gene has CDR1 KGHSH and CDR2 LQKENI. The CDR3 is 17 residues long. V dropped 3 bases and J dropped 6; count of bases not matched to a gene: 12.

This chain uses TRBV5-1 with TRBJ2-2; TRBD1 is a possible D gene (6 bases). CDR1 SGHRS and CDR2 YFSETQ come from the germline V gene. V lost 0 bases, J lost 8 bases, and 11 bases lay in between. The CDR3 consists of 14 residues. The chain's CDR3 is CASSLDRASGELFF. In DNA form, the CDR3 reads TGCGCCAGCAGCTTGGACAGGGCCTCGGGGGAGCTGTTTTTT. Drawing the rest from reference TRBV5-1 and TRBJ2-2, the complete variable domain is KAGVTQTPRYLIKTRGQQVTLSCSPISGHRSVSWYQQTPGQGLQFLFEYFSETQRNKGNFPGRFSGRQFSNSRSEMNVSTLELGDSALYLCASSLDRASGELFFGEGSRLTVL.

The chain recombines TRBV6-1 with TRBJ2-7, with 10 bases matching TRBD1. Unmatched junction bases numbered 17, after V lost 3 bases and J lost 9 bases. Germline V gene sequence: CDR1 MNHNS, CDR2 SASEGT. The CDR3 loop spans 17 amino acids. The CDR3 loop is CASSDSDRGTFRVGQYF. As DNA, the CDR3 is TGTGCCAGCAGTGATTCGGACAGGGGGACATTCAGGGTTGGGCAGTACTTC.

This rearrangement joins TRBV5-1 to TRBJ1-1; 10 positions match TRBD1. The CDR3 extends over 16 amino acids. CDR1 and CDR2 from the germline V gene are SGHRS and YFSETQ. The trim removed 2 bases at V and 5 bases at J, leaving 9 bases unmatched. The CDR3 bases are TGCGCCAGCAGCTTTATCCCGGGACAGGGGAGGACTGAAGCTTTCTTT. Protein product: CASSFIPGQGRTEAFF. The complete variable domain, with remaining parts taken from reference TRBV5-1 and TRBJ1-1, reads KAGVTQTPRYLIKTRGQQVTLSCSPISGHRSVSWYQQTPGQGLQFLFEYFSETQRNKGNFPGRFSGRQFSNSRSEMNVSTLELGDSALYLCASSFIPGQGRTEAFFGQGTRLTVV.

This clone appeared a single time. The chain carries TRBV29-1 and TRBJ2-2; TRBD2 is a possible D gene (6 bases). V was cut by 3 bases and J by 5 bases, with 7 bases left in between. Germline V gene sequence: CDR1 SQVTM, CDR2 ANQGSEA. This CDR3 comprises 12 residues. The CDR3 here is CSVERGTGELFF. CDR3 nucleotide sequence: TGCAGCGTTGAGCGGGGTACCGGGGAGCTGTTTTTT.

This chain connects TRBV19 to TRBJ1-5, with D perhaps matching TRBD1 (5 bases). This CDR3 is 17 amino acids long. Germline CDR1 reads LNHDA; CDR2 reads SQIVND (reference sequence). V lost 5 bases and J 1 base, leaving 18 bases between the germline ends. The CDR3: CASSRPSGMASNQPQHF. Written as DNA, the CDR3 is TGTGCCAGTAGTCGACCTTCAGGGATGGCGAGCAATCAGCCCCAGCATTTT.

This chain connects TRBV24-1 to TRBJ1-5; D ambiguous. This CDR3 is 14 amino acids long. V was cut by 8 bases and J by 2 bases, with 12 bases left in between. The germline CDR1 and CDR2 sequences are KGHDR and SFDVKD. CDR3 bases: TGTGCCACCATGGCGGACGGGGGCAATCAGCCCCAGCATTTT. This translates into CATMADGGNQPQHF.

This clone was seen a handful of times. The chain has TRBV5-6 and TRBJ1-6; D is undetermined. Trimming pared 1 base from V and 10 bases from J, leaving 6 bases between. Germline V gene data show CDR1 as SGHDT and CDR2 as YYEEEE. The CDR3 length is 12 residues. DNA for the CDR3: TGTGCCAGCAGCTTGACCGGGTCACCCCTCCACTTT. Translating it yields CASSLTGSPLHF.

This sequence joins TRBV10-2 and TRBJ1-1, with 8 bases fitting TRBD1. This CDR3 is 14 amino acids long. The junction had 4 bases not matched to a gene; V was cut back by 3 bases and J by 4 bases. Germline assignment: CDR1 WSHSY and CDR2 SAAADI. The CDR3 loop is CASSETGGGTEAFF. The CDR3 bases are TGCGCCAGCAGTGAAACAGGGGGGGGCACTGAAGCTTTCTTT.

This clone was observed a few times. The CDR3 protein is CSASPPGMGGNQPQHF. The CDR3 nucleotides are TGCAGTGCTAGTCCCCCGGGGATGGGAGGCAATCAGCCCCAGCATTTT. The chain joins TRBV20-1 to TRBJ1-5; D gene unclear. There are 16 residues in the CDR3. In germline, CDR1 is DFQATT, CDR2 SNEGSKA (reference sequence). Trimming stripped 3 bases from V and 2 bases from J, with 17 bases between.

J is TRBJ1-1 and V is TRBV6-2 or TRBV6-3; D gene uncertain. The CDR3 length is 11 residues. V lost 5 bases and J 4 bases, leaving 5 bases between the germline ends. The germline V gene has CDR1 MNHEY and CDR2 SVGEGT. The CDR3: CASSPSTEAFF. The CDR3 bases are TGTGCCAGCAGTCCGAGCACTGAAGCTTTCTTT.

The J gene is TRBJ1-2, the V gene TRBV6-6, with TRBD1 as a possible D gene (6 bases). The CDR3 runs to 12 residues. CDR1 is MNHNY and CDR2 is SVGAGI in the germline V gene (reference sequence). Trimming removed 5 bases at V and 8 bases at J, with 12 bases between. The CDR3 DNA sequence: TGTGCCAGCAGTCCAGAGGGGGTCGGCTACACCTTC. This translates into CASSPEGVGYTF.

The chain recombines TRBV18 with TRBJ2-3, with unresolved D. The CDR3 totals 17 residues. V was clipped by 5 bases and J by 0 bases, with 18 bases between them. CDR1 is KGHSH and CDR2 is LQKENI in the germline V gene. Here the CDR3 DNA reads TGTGCCAGCTCATCAACGACTGGATTTTCTAGCACAGATACGCAGTATTTT. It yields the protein CASSSTTGFSSTDTQYF.

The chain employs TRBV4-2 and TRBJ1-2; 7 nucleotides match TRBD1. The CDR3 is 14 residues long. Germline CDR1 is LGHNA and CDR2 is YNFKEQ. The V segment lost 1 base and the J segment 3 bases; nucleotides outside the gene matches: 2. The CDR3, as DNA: TGTGCCAGCAGCCAAGGAGACAGGGACTATGGCTACACCTTC. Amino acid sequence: CASSQGDRDYGYTF.